The clone carrying this T cell receptor (beta chain) has just a few counts. The target antigen is unknown. Cultured CD4+ T cells had their DNA profiled by the Oncomine TCR Beta short-read assay. From the PCR reads, TCRdb called clonotypes with MiXCR, one entry per CDR3 protein. Of tens of thousands of distinct CDR3 sequences in the sample, about a third are singletons; the top ten hold around 9.2%. This CDR3 is built from 14 residues. V lost 0 bases to trimming and J lost 5 bases, with 14 bases between them. CDR1 is DFQATT, CDR2 SNEGSKA, per germline (reference sequence). These data come from a study of vaccination and CD4 T cells after COVID-19. Study as a whole: Three convalescent patients were sampled at day 14 and days 161 to 241 post-vaccination.

Sample time point: late sampling 161 to 241 days after vaccination in a few convalescent patients. Indicated treatment: approximately 9-day PBMC culture with coronavirus spike peptide pools or control peptides (ViraFEST assay). The TCR comes from a human donor who had recovered from COVID-19. This material consisted of CD4+ T cells from blood, cultured in vitro, taken about 7 months after SARS-CoV-2 vaccination. The chain combines TRBV20-1 with TRBJ2-7; D gene unclear. CDR3 residues: CSARERPMANEQYF. CDR3 sequence (DNA): TGCAGTGCTAGAGAACGACCCATGGCCAACGAGCAGTACTTC.